Shown below are 3 T cell receptor beta chains from a single sample sequenced in a study of beta chain features in type 1 diabetes. Since all of the isolated RNA was reverse transcribed, expressed TCRB transcripts were what got sequenced. Libraries were prepared by immunoSEQ multiplex PCR; TCRdb keeps only in-frame clonotypes and omits some of them. The sample consists of 900,000 or so clones, 15% to 20% of them appearing once. The material sequenced was naive CD4+ T cells from blood. The origin of the receptors is a woman aged 18-30 years in good health.

This sequence joins TRBV7-9 and TRBJ1-2, with 7 positions matching TRBD1. This CDR3 contains 12 residues. Germline loops: CDR1 SEHNR, CDR2 FQNEAQ (reference sequence). Losses at the gene ends were 4 bases for V and 4 bases for J; bases not matched to a gene: 0. CDR3 sequence: CASSSGGYGYTF. CDR3 bases: TGTGCCAGCAGCTCAGGGGGCTATGGCTACACCTTC.

For this clone: The sample holds other DNA sequences that translate to the same CDR3. This chain's CDR3 is CASSPPGNNEQFF. CDR3 nucleotides: TGTGCCAGCTCACCACCGGGAAACAATGAGCAGTTCTTC. The V call is TRBV18, the J call TRBJ2-1; D not resolved. Trimming pared 0 bases from V and 5 bases from J, leaving 5 bases between. The CDR3 loop spans 13 amino acids. Germline CDR1 and CDR2: KGHSH and LQKENI.

V usage is TRBV18 and J usage is TRBJ2-5, with a possible D match to TRBD2 (5 bases). Germline assignment: CDR1 KGHSH and CDR2 LQKENI. This CDR3 is 15 amino acids long. The V end was cut by 6 bases, the J end by 4 bases, with 18 bases between. This CDR3 is CASSRDGRAGETQYF. DNA for the CDR3: TGTGCCAGCTCCCGAGACGGGCGGGCGGGAGAGACCCAGTACTTC.